Each of the 14 T cell receptor beta chains below was sequenced from the same sample in a study of PD-1 blockade in classical Hodgkin lymphoma. Clones were sequenced by immunoSEQ multiplex PCR, and TCRdb holds only the in-frame ones, with some missing. Counted here are 45,000 or so clones, around four fifths occurring once; the ten biggest clones make up about 39%. The sample's time point: cycle 4 day 1 (C4D1), after around six weeks of nivolumab. Patients all relapsed after autologous stem cell transplantation, and there was variation in brentuximab vedotin exposure. Material: peripheral blood mononuclear cells (PBMCs), obtained before the fourth cycle of nivolumab. The source of these receptors is a human donor with classical Hodgkin lymphoma.

The chain couples TRBV9 to TRBJ2-4; D is tentatively TRBD1 or TRBD2 (6 bases each). Germline loops: CDR1 SGDLS, CDR2 YYNGEE. The V end was cut by 0 bases, the J end by 5 bases, with 12 bases between. This CDR3 region has 15 residues. The CDR3 bases are TGTGCCAGCAGCGTAGCTTCGGGGGCCGAAAACATTCAGTACTTC. This codes for CASSVASGAENIQYF. Complete variable domain (other parts from reference TRBV9 and TRBJ2-4): DSGVTQTPKHLITATGQRVTLRCSPRSGDLSVYWYQQSLDQGLQFLIQYYNGEERAKGNILERFSAQQFPDLHSELNLSSLELGDSALYFCASSVASGAENIQYFGAGTRLSVL.

The CDR3 sequence is CASRSGQGVSEQYF. In DNA, the CDR3 is TGTGCCAGCAGGTCGGGACAGGGGGTAAGCGAGCAGTACTTC. V and J are TRBV28 and TRBJ2-7; 11 nucleotides align to TRBD1. Germline V gene lookup returns CDR1 MDHEN and CDR2 SYDVKM. The J segment lost 6 bases and the V segment lost 6 bases, leaving 7 bases of the junction unmatched. This CDR3 has 14 amino acids.

The V call is TRBV19, the J call TRBJ2-2; D gene ambiguous. With 4 bases removed from V and 5 bases from J, the gap between germline ends came to 14 bases. This CDR3 is built from 15 residues. The V gene's germline CDR1 is LNHDA and CDR2 SQIVND (reference sequence). CDR3 sequence: CASSNRAYLTGELFF. In nucleotides, the CDR3 is TGTGCCAGTAGTAACCGGGCCTACCTGACCGGGGAGCTGTTTTTT.

V gene TRBV4-3 combines with J gene TRBJ1-4; unclear D gene. Trimming took off 3 bases at V and 11 bases at J, with 13 bases between the two ends. The CDR3 consists of 13 residues. Looked up from germline, CDR1 is LGHNA and CDR2 is YSLEER. The CDR3 loop reads CASSQSQARKLFF. The CDR3 nucleotides read TGCGCCAGCAGCCAGTCCCAGGCCCGGAAACTGTTTTTT.

The chain has TRBV5-4 and TRBJ2-2; D not resolved. CDR3 length equals 13 residues. CDR1 is SGHNT, CDR2 YYREEE, per germline (reference sequence). V was clipped by 1 base and J by 4 bases, with 5 bases between them. The CDR3 region has the DNA TGTGCCAGCAGCTTGATACTCACCGGGGAGCTGTTTTTT. Amino acids: CASSLILTGELFF.

This chain joins TRBV19 and TRBJ1-4; D might be TRBD1 (6 bases). Germline V gives CDR1 LNHDA, CDR2 SQIVND (reference sequence). The CDR3 covers 15 residues. Between the trimmed V and J ends, which lost 1 base and 7 bases, there was a span of 13 bases. CDR3 protein: CASSIVSGAREKLFF. DNA for the CDR3: TGTGCCAGTAGTATAGTCTCGGGGGCACGTGAAAAACTGTTTTTT.

This clone was detected once. The genes are TRBV6-1 and TRBJ2-2; possibly TRBD1 for D (6 bases). V lost 2 bases and J lost 4, with 8 bases in between. The CDR3 runs to 14 residues. Germline V gene data show CDR1 as MNHNS and CDR2 as SASEGT. The CDR3 DNA is TGTGCCAGCAGTGAACAGGGGAGCACCGGGGAGCTGTTTTTT. Its protein product is CASSEQGSTGELFF.

The V gene is TRBV6-5, the J gene TRBJ1-2; possible D gene TRBD1, 5 bases. The CDR3 spans 15 residues. Germline values: CDR1 MNHEY, CDR2 SVGAGI. Trimming left V 4 bases short and J 3 bases short, with 15 bases between. The CDR3 region is CASSSRGRQDYGYTF. The DNA of the CDR3 is TGTGCCAGCAGTTCCCGGGGACGCCAGGACTATGGCTACACCTTC.

The V call is TRBV6-6, the J call TRBJ1-4, with D possibly matching TRBD1 (5 bases). The CDR3 length is 14 residues. CDR1 MNHNY and CDR2 SVGAGI come from the germline V gene (reference sequence). Trimming left V 5 bases short and J 7 bases short, with 14 bases between. The CDR3 region has the DNA TGTGCCAGCAGTAGGGACGGTGGGTTTGAAAAACTGTTTTTT. Amino acids: CASSRDGGFEKLFF.

This clone turned up a few times. The chain carries TRBV7-9 and TRBJ1-5; D gene ambiguous. The germline V and J ends were trimmed by 6 bases and 6 bases, with 9 bases remaining between them. In germline, CDR1 is SEHNR, CDR2 FQNEAQ (reference sequence). The CDR3 contains 12 residues. The CDR3, as DNA: TGTGCCAGCAGTATTGGAGGTCAGCCCCAGCATTTT. Its protein product is CASSIGGQPQHF.

With regard to this clone: This sample also contains other DNA sequences that code for the same CDR3. The V and J genes are TRBV7-9 and TRBJ2-3, with D perhaps assigned TRBD1 or TRBD2 (5 bases each). V gave up 3 bases and J gave up 1 base, with 8 bases separating them. The V gene's germline CDR1 is SEHNR and CDR2 FQNEAQ (reference sequence). This CDR3 contains 14 residues. The CDR3 coding sequence is TGTGCCAGCAGCTTGCGAGGGGGCACAGATACGCAGTATTTT. It encodes CASSLRGGTDTQYF.

The chain couples TRBV7-2 to TRBJ1-5; D is possibly TRBD1 (5 bases). The CDR3 consists of 16 residues. Germline V gene data show CDR1 as SGHTA and CDR2 as FQGNSA. Deletions cut 1 base from V and 1 base from J, with 11 bases between. The CDR3 here is CASSLVGTESNQPQHF. The CDR3 nucleotides read TGTGCCAGCAGCTTAGTAGGGACCGAGAGCAATCAGCCCCAGCATTTT.

The V gene is TRBV29-1, the J gene TRBJ2-5; the D gene is possibly TRBD1 (5 bases). Trimming cost V 7 bases and J 0 bases, with 9 bases left between them. The CDR3 covers 12 residues. Germline V CDR1 and CDR2: SQVTM, ANQGSEA. CDR3 DNA sequence: TGCAGCGCGACAGCGCACCAAGAGACCCAGTACTTC. Encoded protein: CSATAHQETQYF. Full variable domain (outside the CDR3, taken from reference TRBV29-1 and TRBJ2-5): SAVISQKPSRDICQRGTSLTIQCQVDSQVTMMFWYRQQPGQSLTLIATANQGSEATYESGFVIDKFPISRPNLTFSTLTVSNMSPEDSSIYLCSATAHQETQYFGPGTRLLVL.

The gene calls are TRBV14 and TRBJ2-7; TRBD1 matches at 9 bases. The V gene end was trimmed by 3 bases and the J gene end by 12 bases; junction bases not matched to a gene: 6. This CDR3 contains 12 residues. Germline V gene sequence: CDR1 SGHDN, CDR2 FVKESK. The CDR3 region is CASSQTQGARYF. The CDR3 bases are TGTGCCAGCAGCCAGACACAGGGGGCAAGGTACTTC. The whole variable domain, remainder taken from reference TRBV14 and TRBJ2-7, is EAGVTQFPSHSVIEKGQTVTLRCDPISGHDNLYWYRRVMGKEIKFLLHFVKESKQDESGMPNNRFLAERTGGTYSTLKVQPAELEDSGVYFCASSQTQGARYFGPGTRLTVT.